The sequence of this T cell receptor beta chain was determined in a study of early T cells in non-severe SARS-CoV-2 infection. Study-level background: Chains stayed unpaired after sequencing of bulk RNA from unsorted whole blood.

Notes on this clonotype: Its specificity is unknown.

Unique molecular identifiers were affixed to single, distinct cDNA molecules. TCRdb ran MiXCR on the 5' RACE reads and lists one entry per CDR3 protein. Of roughly 88,000 distinct CDR3 sequences in the sample, roughly 15% are singletons; the top ten hold around 5.8%. This CDR3 is 15 amino acids long. The V gene's germline CDR1 is SGHRS and CDR2 YFSETQ. Trimming took 7 bases from V and 2 from J, leaving 17 bases between them. Study-wide findings and caveats: Matching results from VDJdb favored anti-spike CD8 responses, leaving private and CD4 specificities undetected.

The chain combines TRBV5-1 with TRBJ2-3; the D gene could be TRBD1 or TRBD2 (5 bases each). Source material: whole blood. This TCR was sampled from an adult who was a healthcare worker with PCR-confirmed SARS-CoV-2 infection or an uninfected control (not recorded which). The chain's CDR3 is CASLQGTRITDTQYF. CDR3 bases: TGCGCCAGCCTACAAGGGACCCGGATCACAGATACGCAGTATTTT. The whole variable domain, remainder taken from reference TRBV5-1 and TRBJ2-3, is KAGVTQTPRYLIKTRGQQVTLSCSPISGHRSVSWYQQTPGQGLQFLFEYFSETQRNKGNFPGRFSGRQFSNSRSEMNVSTLELGDSALYLCASLQGTRITDTQYFGPGTRLTVL.